The 10 T cell receptor beta chains given below trace back to one sample, sequenced in a study of T-cell reconstitution after alpha-beta-depleted transplantation in children. A TCRbeta library incorporating unique molecular identifiers was prepared. TCRdb analysed the PCR reads with MiXCR anew, one entry per CDR3 protein. The sample holds about 420,000 distinct CDR3 sequences, roughly 15% seen once. Sample: PBMCs, mostly from graft donor cells, taken 360 days after TCRalphabeta/CD19-depleted stem cell transplant. The source is a boy under three years old who had a stem cell transplant for Wiskott-Aldrich syndrome, so the T cells may come from the graft donor.

In this sample, this clonotype turned up a few times. V is TRBV27 and J is TRBJ2-7; TRBD2 aligns across 8 bases. This CDR3 has 15 amino acids. After removal of 4 bases from V and 2 bases from J, the junction contained 7 bases not matched to a gene. Per germline, CDR1 MNHEY and CDR2 SMNVEV (reference sequence). The CDR3 spells CASSSSSGPAYEQYF. CDR3 nucleotide sequence: TGTGCCAGCAGTTCCTCTAGCGGGCCAGCCTACGAGCAGTACTTC.

This clonotype was seen ten or more times. The V and J genes are TRBV10-3 and TRBJ2-7; D unresolved. V shed 8 bases and J shed 1 base, with 9 bases lying between them. The CDR3 has 12 residues. Germline assignment: CDR1 ENHRY and CDR2 SYGVKD. For the CDR3, the DNA is TGTGCCATCGCTCTCGGTTCCTACGAGCAGTACTTC. It translates to CAIALGSYEQYF.

This clonotype was found many times. This chain connects TRBV7-8 to TRBJ2-5; D remains ambiguous. Trimming removed 3 bases at V and 5 bases at J, with 16 bases between. The CDR3 is 15 residues long. From germline, CDR1 is SGHVS and CDR2 FQNEAQ. The CDR3 sequence is CASSFSLDGGETQYF. CDR3 DNA sequence: TGTGCCAGCAGCTTCTCTCTGGACGGTGGGGAGACCCAGTACTTC.

The chain uses TRBV6-5 and TRBJ2-4; D might be TRBD1 (6 bases). Deletions cut 4 bases from V and 2 bases from J, with 9 bases between. This CDR3 contains 14 residues. Germline lookup yields CDR1 MNHEY and CDR2 SVGAGI. The CDR3 DNA reads as TGTGCCAGCAGTTCCGGGACAACCAAAAACATTCAGTACTTC. Amino acids: CASSSGTTKNIQYF.

The rearrangement joins TRBV20-1 to TRBJ1-5, with 11 bases identical to TRBD1. Germline V gene data show CDR1 as DFQATT and CDR2 as SNEGSKA (reference sequence). The CDR3 has 14 residues. Trimming removed 6 bases from V and 9 bases from J; junction bases left unmatched: 10. CDR3 sequence reads: CSASRTGGLRPQHF. CDR3 nucleotides: TGCAGTGCGAGTCGGACAGGGGGCTTGAGGCCCCAGCATTTT.

This clonotype has more than one count but fewer than ten. This sequence joins TRBV24-1 and TRBJ2-1; 12 nucleotides align to TRBD2. This CDR3 comprises 17 residues. The junction had 10 bases not matched to a gene; V was cut back by 4 bases and J by 7 bases. Germline CDR1 reads KGHDR; CDR2 reads SFDVKD. The CDR3 here is CATSDQGLAGMLNEQFF. For the CDR3, the DNA is TGTGCCACCAGTGACCAAGGACTAGCGGGAATGTTAAATGAGCAGTTCTTC.

This clonotype showed up just a few times. The chain links TRBV6-1 to TRBJ2-7; 7 bases match TRBD1. The ends lost 7 bases at V and 1 base at J; junction bases unmatched: 10. CDR3 length: 15 amino acids. The V gene's germline CDR1 is MNHNS and CDR2 SASEGT. The CDR3 DNA is TGTGCCAGCACCGGACCCGGGACAGCTTCCTACGAGCAGTACTTC. This translates into CASTGPGTASYEQYF.

The chain recombines TRBV19 with TRBJ2-5, with D perhaps TRBD1 (5 bases). Germline V CDR1 and CDR2: LNHDA, SQIVND (reference sequence). The length of the CDR3 is 15 residues. Trimming took 5 bases from V and 4 from J, leaving 17 bases between them. The CDR3 coding sequence is TGTGCCAGTAGTCCGACGGGCAGGGATAGAGAGACCCAGTACTTC. Protein sequence: CASSPTGRDRETQYF.

J is TRBJ2-1 and V is TRBV12-3 or TRBV12-4; 9 bases agree with TRBD2. The CDR3 has 15 residues. The V segment lost 2 bases and the J segment 5 bases; nucleotides outside the gene matches: 4. CDR3 residues: CASSLYPSGNNEQFF. The CDR3 DNA reads as TGTGCCAGCAGTTTATATCCTAGCGGGAACAATGAGCAGTTCTTC.

The chain links TRBV7-9 to TRBJ2-1; D ambiguous. CDR1 is SEHNR and CDR2 is FQNEAQ in the germline V gene (reference sequence). The CDR3 extends over 11 amino acids. V was trimmed by 8 bases and J by 10 bases, leaving 12 bases between them. The DNA for the CDR3 is TGTGCCAGCCCCTGGGGTCACGAGCAGTTCTTC. Translated, it gives CASPWGHEQFF.